Listed below are T cell receptor beta chains from one sample, sequenced in a study of spatial heterogeneity in lung cancer. TCRdb independently ran MiXCR on the 5' RACE reads; one entry per CDR3 protein. The table has roughly 120,000 distinct CDR3 sequences, 11% seen once. Source: PBMCs, taken at follow-up. Every receptor here comes from a female donor with early-stage non-small cell lung cancer. The CDR3 runs from the conserved cysteine through the conserved F or W. The D gene is left open where the match is weak. Some rows mark clone size as missing; the rest say once, few, many or name a class of expanded clone.

>.|TRBV7-6|many|TRBJ2-3
CASSLASTDTQYF
TGTGCCAGCAGCTTAGCGAGCACAGATACGCAGTATTTT
>.|TRBV11-3|many|TRBJ2-3
CASSSVWDGELDTQYF
TGTGCCAGCAGCTCCGTCTGGGACGGGGAATTAGATACGCAGTATTTT
>TRBD1|TRBV7-9|.|TRBJ2-2
CASSPTGSRTGELFF
TGTGCCAGCAGCCCGACAGGGAGTCGCACCGGGGAGCTGTTTTTT
>.|TRBV7-9|many|TRBJ2-1
CASSLFDWKTGYEQFF
TGTGCCAGCAGCTTATTCGATTGGAAGACAGGTTATGAGCAGTTCTTC
>TRBD2|TRBV27|.|TRBJ2-1
CASSSATSGKYNEQFF
TGTGCCAGCAGTTCCGCGACTAGCGGAAAATACAATGAGCAGTTCTTC
>.|TRBV11-2|few|TRBJ1-1
CASSSGQQNTEAFF
TGTGCCAGCAGTTCCGGACAGCAGAACACTGAAGCTTTCTTT
>.|TRBV27|many|TRBJ2-2
CASSLLPGELFF
TGTGCCAGCAGTTTGCTTCCCGGGGAGCTGTTTTTT
>.|TRBV6-2/TRBV6-3|few|TRBJ2-4
CASARERNIQYF
TGTGCCAGCGCCAGGGAGAGGAACATTCAGTACTTC
>.|TRBV19|few|TRBJ2-2
CASNPLGHGELFF
TGTGCCAGTAACCCCCTGGGGCACGGGGAGCTGTTTTTT
>TRBD2|TRBV20-1|few|TRBJ2-1
CSARGGGLAGLNEQFF
TGCAGTGCTAGAGGAGGGGGACTAGCGGGACTTAATGAGCAGTTCTTC
>.|TRBV5-5|.|TRBJ1-5
CASSSNRAQPQHF
TGTGCCAGCAGCTCCAACAGGGCTCAGCCCCAGCATTTT
>.|TRBV3-1|.|TRBJ1-2
CASSLIDGAHGYTF
TGTGCCAGCAGCCTAATAGACGGGGCGCATGGCTACACCTTC
>.|TRBV24-1|many|TRBJ2-5
CATSDPKTPQETQYF
TGTGCCACCAGTGATCCAAAGACTCCGCAAGAGACCCAGTACTTC
>.|TRBV19|few|TRBJ2-1
CASTRSSYNEQFF
TGTGCCAGTACCAGGAGCTCCTACAATGAGCAGTTCTTC
>.|TRBV5-1|.|TRBJ2-5
CASSSLYQETQYF
TGCGCCAGCAGTTCGCTGTACCAAGAGACCCAGTACTTC
>.|TRBV13|few|TRBJ1-1
CASSLVGFGQVNTEAFF
TGTGCCAGCAGCTTAGTGGGTTTTGGACAAGTAAACACTGAAGCTTTCTTT
>TRBD1|TRBV27|few|TRBJ2-5
CASSRDSIQETQYF
TGTGCCAGCTCCCGGGACAGCATCCAAGAGACCCAGTACTTC
>TRBD2|TRBV6-2/TRBV6-3|few|TRBJ2-5
CASSPAGGGQETQYF
TGTGCCAGCAGCCCAGCGGGAGGGGGGCAAGAGACCCAGTACTTC
>TRBD2|TRBV4-1|few|TRBJ2-5
CASARSGPNQETQYF
TGCGCCAGCGCCCGTAGCGGGCCAAACCAAGAGACCCAGTACTTC
>.|TRBV18|few|TRBJ1-2
CASSPPTDSNYGYTF
TGTGCCAGCTCACCACCGACGGATAGTAACTATGGCTACACCTTC
>TRBD1|TRBV20-1|many|TRBJ2-7
CSALQGFSYEQYF
TGCAGTGCCCTACAGGGGTTCTCCTACGAGCAGTACTTC
>.|TRBV30|.|TRBJ1-2
CAWSVLDQGYGYTF
TGTGCCTGGAGTGTACTAGATCAGGGCTATGGCTACACCTTC
>.|TRBV29-1|.|TRBJ2-2
CSVNSPNTGELFF
TGCAGCGTTAACTCCCCAAACACCGGGGAGCTGTTTTTT
>TRBD1|TRBV11-2|few|TRBJ1-4
CASSLRGQLEKLFF
TGTGCCAGCAGCCTAAGGGGACAGCTTGAAAAACTGTTTTTT
>.|TRBV4-1|few|TRBJ1-5
CASSQERTVNQPQHF
TGCGCCAGCAGCCAAGAGAGGACAGTCAATCAGCCCCAGCATTTT
>.|TRBV18|many|TRBJ2-7
CASSPAKGGTYEQYF
TGTGCCAGCTCACCAGCAAAAGGGGGAACCTACGAGCAGTACTTC
>.|TRBV11-3|many|TRBJ1-1
CASSSANLNTEAFF
TGTGCCAGCAGCTCCGCCAACTTGAACACTGAAGCTTTCTTT
>.|TRBV20-1|.|TRBJ2-7
CSASPQGTSSYEQYF
TGCAGTGCTAGTCCACAGGGCACTAGCTCCTACGAGCAGTACTTC
>.|TRBV12-3/TRBV12-4|few|TRBJ2-7
CASSTQGVQQYF
TGTGCCAGCAGTACACAGGGAGTCCAGCAGTACTTC
>.|TRBV28|few|TRBJ2-7
CASSLLGEQYF
TGTGCCAGCAGTTTACTAGGCGAGCAGTACTTC
>.|TRBV7-6|.|TRBJ1-1
CASSFRTDTEAFF
TGTGCCAGCAGCTTTAGGACAGACACTGAAGCTTTCTTT
>.|TRBV29-1|.|TRBJ1-1
CSVAPGIYEAFF
TGCAGCGTTGCTCCTGGAATTTATGAAGCTTTCTTT
>.|TRBV5-4|many|TRBJ2-5
CASSLQGPQETQYF
TGTGCCAGCAGCTTACAGGGCCCCCAAGAGACCCAGTACTTC